This entry lists 6 T cell receptor beta chains sequenced from one sample in a study of CD8+CD57+ T cells in acquired aplastic anemia. Genomic DNA provided the template from which TCR beta VDJ and CDR3 profiles were obtained. MiXCR, run by TCRdb on the reads, gives a single entry per CDR3 protein. The table has fewer than 250,000 distinct CDR3 sequences, around 59% seen once. The sample consisted of sorted CD4+, CD8+, or CD8+CD57+ T cells (not recorded which) from PBMCs. The receptors were gathered from a human donor in good health, serving as a control.

The V and J genes are TRBV12-3 or TRBV12-4 and TRBJ2-7; 8 bases are shared with TRBD1. J gave up 5 bases and V 7 bases, and 4 bases lay outside the gene matches. This CDR3 has 12 residues. CDR3 DNA: TGTGCCAGCAAATCGACAGGGGACGAGCAGTACTTC. This codes for CASKSTGDEQYF.

The chain employs TRBV25-1 and TRBJ1-6; D is perhaps TRBD1 (5 bases). CDR3 length: 15 amino acids. In germline, CDR1 is MGHDK, CDR2 SYGVNS. Trimming removed 3 bases from V and 3 bases from J, with 9 bases in between. The CDR3 loop is CASSDPGDYNSPLHF. DNA of the CDR3: TGTGCCAGCAGTGACCCGGGGGACTATAATTCACCCCTCCACTTT.

This clonotype was seen at least ten times. The chain employs TRBV20-1 and TRBJ1-6; D is unclear. The germline V gene has CDR1 DFQATT and CDR2 SNEGSKA (reference sequence). The CDR3 is 13 residues long. The V and J ends lost 6 bases and 7 bases respectively, with 13 bases between them. CDR3 DNA: TGCAGTGCCATCCCAGGAGGCAATTCACCCCTCCACTTT. This gives the protein CSAIPGGNSPLHF.

This clonotype appeared many times. This rearrangement joins TRBV4-2 to TRBJ2-1, with a tentative D call TRBD1 (5 bases). Trimming took 0 bases from V and 0 from J, leaving 12 bases between them. From germline, CDR1 is LGHNA and CDR2 YNFKEQ. The CDR3 has 17 amino acids. The CDR3 here is CASSQDFQGVSYNEQFF. CDR3 in DNA: TGTGCCAGCAGCCAAGACTTCCAAGGGGTCTCCTACAATGAGCAGTTCTTC.

This clonotype was seen a few times. The V and J genes are TRBV6-4 and TRBJ2-1, with TRBD1 matching 8 bases. Looked up from germline, CDR1 is MRHNA and CDR2 is SNTAGT. The CDR3 totals 14 residues. Trimming removed 2 bases from V and 6 bases from J; junction bases left unmatched: 3. The DNA for the CDR3 is TGTGCCAGCAGTGACGGGACAGGTAGCAATGAGCAGTTCTTC. Its protein is CASSDGTGSNEQFF.

This clonotype was seen at least ten times. The rearrangement links TRBV30 to TRBJ2-1; possibly TRBD2 for D (7 bases). From germline, CDR1 is GTSNPN and CDR2 SVGIG (reference sequence). The CDR3 runs 11 residues. V was clipped by 5 bases and J by 11 bases, with 13 bases between them. The chain's CDR3 is CAWQGGGKQFF. The CDR3 DNA reads TGTGCCTGGCAGGGAGGGGGGAAGCAGTTCTTC.